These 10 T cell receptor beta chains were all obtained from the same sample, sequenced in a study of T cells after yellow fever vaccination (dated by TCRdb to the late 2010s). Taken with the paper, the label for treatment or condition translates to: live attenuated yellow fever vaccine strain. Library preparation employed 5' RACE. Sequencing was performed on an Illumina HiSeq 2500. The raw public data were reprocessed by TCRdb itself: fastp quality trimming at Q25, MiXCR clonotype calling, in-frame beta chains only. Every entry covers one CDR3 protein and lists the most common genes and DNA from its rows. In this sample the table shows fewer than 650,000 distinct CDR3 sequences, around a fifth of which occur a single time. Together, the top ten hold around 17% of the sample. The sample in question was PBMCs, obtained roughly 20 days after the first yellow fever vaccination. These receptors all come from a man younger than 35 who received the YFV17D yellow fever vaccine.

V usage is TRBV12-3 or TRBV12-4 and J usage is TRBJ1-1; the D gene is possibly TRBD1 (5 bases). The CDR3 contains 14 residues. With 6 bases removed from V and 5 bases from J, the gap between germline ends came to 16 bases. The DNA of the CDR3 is TGTGCCAGCAGGCCCCCGAGGGAGGGGACTGAAGCTTTCTTT. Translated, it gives CASRPPREGTEAFF.

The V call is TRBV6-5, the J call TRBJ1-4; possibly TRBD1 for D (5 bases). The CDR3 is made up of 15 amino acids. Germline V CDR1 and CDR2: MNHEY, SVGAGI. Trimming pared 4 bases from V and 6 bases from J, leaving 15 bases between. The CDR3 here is CASSFKGHGYEKLFF. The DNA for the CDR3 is TGTGCCAGCAGTTTTAAGGGGCACGGATATGAAAAACTGTTTTTT.

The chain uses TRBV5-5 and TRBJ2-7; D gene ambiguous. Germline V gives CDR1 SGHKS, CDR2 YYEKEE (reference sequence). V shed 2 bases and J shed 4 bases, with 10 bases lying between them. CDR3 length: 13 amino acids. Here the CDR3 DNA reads TGTGCCAGCAGCTTCAAGACTTCGTACGAGCAGTACTTC. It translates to CASSFKTSYEQYF. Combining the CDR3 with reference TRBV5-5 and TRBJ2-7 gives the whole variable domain DAGVTQSPTHLIKTRGQQVTLRCSPISGHKSVSWYQQVLGQGPQFIFQYYEKEERGRGNFPDRFSARQFPNYSSELNVNALLLGDSALYLCASSFKTSYEQYFGPGTRLTVT.

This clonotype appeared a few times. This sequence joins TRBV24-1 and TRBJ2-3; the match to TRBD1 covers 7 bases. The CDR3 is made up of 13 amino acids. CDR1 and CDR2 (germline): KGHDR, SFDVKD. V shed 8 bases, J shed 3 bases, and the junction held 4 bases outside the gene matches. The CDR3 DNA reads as TGTGCCACCATGGGCAGGGGGACAGATACGCAGTATTTT. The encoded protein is CATMGRGTDTQYF.

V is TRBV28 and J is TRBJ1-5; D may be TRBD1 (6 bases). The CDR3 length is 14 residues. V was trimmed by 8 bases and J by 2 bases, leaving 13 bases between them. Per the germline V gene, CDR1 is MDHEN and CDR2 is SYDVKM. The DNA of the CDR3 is TGTGCCAGCCTATACAGGGACGGCAATCAGCCCCAGCATTTT. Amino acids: CASLYRDGNQPQHF.

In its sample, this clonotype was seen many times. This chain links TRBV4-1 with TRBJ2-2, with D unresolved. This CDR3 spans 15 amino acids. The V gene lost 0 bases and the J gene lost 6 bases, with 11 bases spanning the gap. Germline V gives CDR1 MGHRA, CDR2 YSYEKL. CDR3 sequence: CASSQDSGGAGELFF. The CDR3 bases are TGCGCCAGCAGCCAAGACAGTGGTGGGGCCGGGGAGCTGTTTTTT.

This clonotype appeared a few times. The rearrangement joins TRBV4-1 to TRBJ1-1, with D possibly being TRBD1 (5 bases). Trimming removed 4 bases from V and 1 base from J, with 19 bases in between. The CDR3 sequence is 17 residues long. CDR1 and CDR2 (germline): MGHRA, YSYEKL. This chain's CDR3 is CASSPTGVREANTEAFF. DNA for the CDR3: TGCGCCAGCAGCCCCACGGGGGTGAGGGAGGCGAACACTGAAGCTTTCTTT.

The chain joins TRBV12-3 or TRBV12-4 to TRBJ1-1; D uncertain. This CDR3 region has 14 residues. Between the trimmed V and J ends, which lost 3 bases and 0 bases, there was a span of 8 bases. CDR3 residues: CASSFDQMNTEAFF. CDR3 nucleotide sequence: TGTGCCAGCAGTTTTGATCAGATGAACACTGAAGCTTTCTTT.

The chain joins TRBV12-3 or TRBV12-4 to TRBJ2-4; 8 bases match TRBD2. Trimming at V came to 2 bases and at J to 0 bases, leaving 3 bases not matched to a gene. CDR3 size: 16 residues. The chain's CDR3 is CASSLPSGLAKNIQYF. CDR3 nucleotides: TGTGCCAGCAGTTTACCTAGCGGGTTAGCCAAAAACATTCAGTACTTC.

The CDR3 protein is CASSLMVGGGSDTQYF. The CDR3 DNA follows: TGTGCCAGCAGCTTAATGGTGGGGGGAGGATCAGATACGCAGTATTTT. This chain joins TRBV7-9 and TRBJ2-3; tentative D call: TRBD2 (6 bases). The V end was cut by 2 bases, the J end by 4 bases, with 16 bases between. Germline V gene data show CDR1 as SEHNR and CDR2 as FQNEAQ (reference sequence). The CDR3 spans 16 residues.